One sample yielded the 24 T cell receptor beta chains listed below, sequenced in a study of blood T cell repertoires in COVID-19. Sequenced by immunoSEQ multiplex PCR; TCRdb stores in-frame clones only, minus some. The sample includes some 700,000 clones, about 87% of them seen just once. Specimen: peripheral blood. The receptor source for this set is a woman aged 18-29 years with acute or convalescent COVID-19.

The CDR3 loop is CASSQDQGQDRFF. The CDR3 DNA sequence: TGCGCCAGCAGCCAAGATCAGGGACAGGATAGGTTTTTT. The chain combines TRBV4-1 with TRBJ1-4; 8 nucleotides agree with TRBD1. Germline CDR1 MGHRA, CDR2 YSYEKL. V lost 0 bases to trimming and J lost 16 bases; unmatched junction nucleotides: 7. This CDR3 contains 13 residues.

CDR3 in amino acids: CAISPPGQGYNEQFF. The CDR3 DNA sequence: TGTGCCATCAGTCCCCCGGGACAGGGATACAATGAGCAGTTCTTC. The chain has TRBV10-3 and TRBJ2-1; 9 nucleotides line up with TRBD1. Germline V gene lookup returns CDR1 ENHRY and CDR2 SYGVKD. The CDR3 is 15 residues long. With V trimmed by 5 bases and J by 4 bases, 6 bases remained unmatched.

V is TRBV24-1 and J is TRBJ1-1; D is perhaps TRBD1 (6 bases). CDR1 is KGHDR and CDR2 is SFDVKD in the germline V gene. V was clipped by 7 bases and J by 3 bases, with 14 bases between them. The CDR3 sequence is 14 residues long. The CDR3 loop is CATSPGAHYTEAFF. The CDR3 nucleotides read TGTGCCACCAGCCCAGGGGCCCACTACACTGAAGCTTTCTTT.

V gene TRBV11-2 combines with J gene TRBJ2-3; 8 bases are shared with TRBD2. With V trimmed by 5 bases and J by 0 bases, 4 bases remained unmatched. The CDR3 has 15 residues. CDR1 and CDR2 from the germline V gene are SGHAT and FQNNGV. The CDR3 sequence: CASSRAGVSTDTQYF. Here the CDR3 DNA reads TGTGCCAGCAGCCGAGCGGGGGTCAGCACAGATACGCAGTATTTT.

Turning to this clone: The sample contains more than one DNA sequence encoding this CDR3. The rearrangement links TRBV5-1 to TRBJ1-2; no clear D gene. CDR3 length equals 14 residues. Germline V lookup: CDR1 SGHRS, CDR2 YFSETQ. V lost 2 bases and J 0 bases, leaving 8 bases between the germline ends. CDR3 sequence reads: CASSLTETNYGYTF. The CDR3 DNA follows: TGCGCCAGCAGCTTAACAGAGACTAACTATGGCTACACCTTC.

This clone was observed once. The V and J genes are TRBV3-1 (or the pseudogene TRBV3-2) and TRBJ1-2, with 7 nucleotides matching TRBD1. The germline CDR1 and CDR2 sequences are LGHDT and YNNKEL (reference sequence). This CDR3 region has 15 residues. V gave up 5 bases and J gave up 1 base; unmatched junction bases: 7. CDR3 amino acids: CASSAGTASNYGYTF. Written as DNA, the CDR3 is TGTGCCAGCAGCGCCGGGACAGCGAGTAACTATGGCTACACCTTC.

This clone was seen a handful of times. This chain uses TRBV6-2 or TRBV6-3 with TRBJ2-7; 7 bases line up with TRBD1. Germline loops: CDR1 MNHEY, CDR2 SVGEGT. The CDR3 runs to 15 residues. The ends lost 4 bases at V and 3 bases at J; junction bases unmatched: 9. In DNA, the CDR3 is TGTGCCAGCAGTTCACCGACAGGGAAAGTCTACGAGCAGTACTTC. It codes for CASSSPTGKVYEQYF.

This clone came up a few times. The chain has TRBV28 and TRBJ1-2; D perhaps matches TRBD1 (6 bases). Per germline, CDR1 MDHEN and CDR2 SYDVKM. This CDR3 spans 14 amino acids. Deletions cut 5 bases from V and 2 bases from J, with 12 bases between. The CDR3 sequence is CASSPPGGNYGYTF. CDR3 coding DNA: TGTGCCAGCAGTCCCCCGGGGGGCAACTATGGCTACACCTTC.

There are a few counts of this clone. J is TRBJ1-2 and V is TRBV7-9, with D tentatively TRBD1 (5 bases). V shed 1 base and J shed 6 bases, with 9 bases lying between them. Germline V gene sequence: CDR1 SEHNR, CDR2 FQNEAQ (reference sequence). The CDR3 has 13 amino acids. CDR3 loop: CASSLGQYDGYTF. As DNA, the CDR3 is TGTGCCAGCAGCTTAGGACAGTATGATGGCTACACCTTC.

The chain links TRBV21-1 to TRBJ1-2; the DNA was not compared with TRBD1, the D call given in the table. TRBV21-1 is given as a pseudogene. This CDR3 region has 15 residues. CDR3 nucleotides: TGTGCCAGCAGCAATACAGGGACCCGTGGAAATGGCTACACCTTC. Amino acid sequence: CASSNTGTRGNGYTF.

The chain combines TRBV27 with TRBJ2-1, with D tentatively TRBD1 (5 bases). V lost 3 bases and J 7 bases, leaving 19 bases between the germline ends. Germline V gene lookup returns CDR1 MNHEY and CDR2 SMNVEV (reference sequence). The CDR3 is made up of 16 amino acids. CDR3 residues: CASSLWWQGGLNEQFF. The CDR3 DNA sequence: TGTGCCAGCAGTTTGTGGTGGCAGGGTGGTTTGAATGAGCAGTTCTTC.

The V and J genes are TRBV10-3 and TRBJ2-7; D is perhaps TRBD1 (5 bases). This CDR3 spans 15 amino acids. V dropped 0 bases and J dropped 5 bases, with 14 bases sitting between them. Germline assignment: CDR1 ENHRY and CDR2 SYGVKD. The CDR3 nucleotides are TGTGCCATCAGTGAGTCGTTAGTAGCACAGGACGAGCAGTACTTC. It codes for CAISESLVAQDEQYF.

This sequence joins TRBV2 and TRBJ2-3, with TRBD2 matching over 8 bases. Germline V lookup: CDR1 SNHLY, CDR2 FYNNEI. V lost 2 bases to trimming and J lost 4 bases; unmatched junction nucleotides: 5. This CDR3 comprises 15 residues. The CDR3 coding sequence is TGTGCCAGCAGTGAACGGGGGGGCGCGGCAGATACGCAGTATTTT. Protein product: CASSERGGAADTQYF.

This chain uses TRBV28 with TRBJ1-2; 9 bases line up with TRBD1. This CDR3 has 13 amino acids. Germline CDR1 and CDR2: MDHEN and SYDVKM. The V and J ends lost 6 bases and 2 bases, in that order; junction bases with no gene match: 1. Written as DNA, the CDR3 is TGTGCCAGCAGGGGGACAGGGAACTATGGCTACACCTTC. It yields the protein CASRGTGNYGYTF.

The chain is built from TRBV9 and TRBJ2-3; 13 nucleotides align to TRBD2. CDR1 is SGDLS and CDR2 is YYNGEE in the germline V gene. V lost 4 bases to trimming and J lost 2 bases; unmatched junction nucleotides: 7. The CDR3 has 17 residues. CDR3 sequence (DNA): TGTGCCAGCAGCCTCTCGACTAGCGGGGGGACCACAGATACGCAGTATTTT. Its translation: CASSLSTSGGTTDTQYF.

This chain uses TRBV18 with TRBJ1-6; tentatively, D is TRBD1 (5 bases). Trimming cost V 3 bases and J 10 bases, with 16 bases left between them. Germline CDR1 reads KGHSH; CDR2 reads LQKENI. This CDR3 is built from 15 residues. The CDR3 nucleotides read TGTGCCAGCTCACCCATAGGAGGGCAGGGATCACCCCTCCACTTT. It is translated as CASSPIGGQGSPLHF.

V gene TRBV29-1 combines with J gene TRBJ1-2; D is uncertain. The CDR3 is 14 amino acids. In germline, CDR1 is SQVTM, CDR2 ANQGSEA. V was shortened by 7 bases and J by 3 bases, with 18 bases between the two germline ends. CDR3 coding DNA: TGCAGCGCCGATTCGGGAGACAATGACTATGGCTACACCTTC. Its translation: CSADSGDNDYGYTF.

The rearrangement uses TRBV7-8 and TRBJ1-1; 8 nucleotides match TRBD1. The V segment lost 5 bases and the J segment 11 bases; nucleotides outside the gene matches: 4. From germline, CDR1 is SGHVS and CDR2 FQNEAQ. The CDR3 sequence is 11 residues long. CDR3 DNA sequence: TGTGCCAGCAGCCCGGACAGGGCGGCTTTCTTT. This encodes CASSPDRAAFF.

This chain connects TRBV24-1 to TRBJ2-3; TRBD1 agrees at 7 bases. The germline V gene has CDR1 KGHDR and CDR2 SFDVKD. V was pared by 3 bases and J by 6 bases, with 11 bases of the junction left unmatched. The CDR3 loop spans 16 amino acids. CDR3 sequence reads: CATSDDSTGPVDTQYF. CDR3 DNA: TGTGCCACCAGTGATGATTCGACAGGGCCCGTCGATACGCAGTATTTT.

The chain carries TRBV18 and TRBJ2-1; D gene ambiguous. Trimming removed 4 bases at V and 2 bases at J, with 9 bases between. The CDR3 sequence is 14 residues long. The germline V gene encodes CDR1 KGHSH and CDR2 LQKENI. The chain's CDR3 is CASSQGVPYNEQFF. In DNA form, the CDR3 reads TGTGCCAGCTCACAAGGAGTCCCCTACAATGAGCAGTTCTTC. Looking up the rest from reference TRBV18 and TRBJ2-1 gives the full variable domain: NAGVMQNPRHLVRRRGQEARLRCSPMKGHSHVYWYRQLPEEGLKFMVYLQKENIIDESGMPKERFSAEFPKEGPSILRIQQVVRGDSAAYFCASSQGVPYNEQFFGPGTRLTVL.

The rearrangement joins TRBV14 to TRBJ1-1, with no clear D. The CDR3 extends over 13 amino acids. Looked up from germline, CDR1 is SGHDN and CDR2 is FVKESK. V lost 3 bases and J lost 7, with 12 bases in between. The CDR3 protein is CASSQLEVSEAFF. In nucleotides, the CDR3 is TGTGCCAGCAGCCAGCTGGAGGTGAGTGAAGCTTTCTTT.

The rearrangement joins TRBV12-5 to TRBJ1-6, with 8 bases matching TRBD1. The length of the CDR3 is 15 residues. Germline CDR1 is LGHNT and CDR2 is FRNRAP. The J segment lost 3 bases and the V segment lost 6 bases, leaving 4 bases of the junction unmatched. The DNA for the CDR3 is TGTGCTAGTGGACCAACAGGGGGCTATAATTCACCCCTCCACTTT. Residues: CASGPTGGYNSPLHF.

The genes are TRBV21-1 and TRBJ2-7; the D segment call TRBD1 is taken from the table without a DNA check. TRBV21-1 is listed as a pseudogene. This CDR3 contains 15 residues. CDR3 protein: CASSARDRVNYEQYF. CDR3 nucleotide sequence: TGTGCCAGCAGCGCCCGGGACAGGGTTAACTACGAGCAGTACTTC.

The CDR3 DNA follows: TGTGCCAGCAGTGAAGAGGCTGACAATAAAAACATTCAGTACTTC. The encoded protein is CASSEEADNKNIQYF. V and J are TRBV6-1 and TRBJ2-4, with no clear D. V lost 1 base and J lost 4, with 11 bases in between. This CDR3 is built from 15 residues. Germline CDR1 and CDR2: MNHNS and SASEGT.